The rows below give T cell receptor beta chains drawn from one sample of a study of shared T cell receptors in the human thymus. Profiled with immunoSEQ multiplex PCR; TCRdb holds only in-frame clones, not every one. The data contain over 450,000 clones, 70% to 80% of them singletons. These same data were also listed under a study on human thymus T cells.

The sequencing input was thymocytes. These receptor sequences come from a boy under two years old with a congenital heart defect. Both conserved end residues are part of each CDR3. Fields, in order: V gene, J gene, D gene, clone size, CDR3 protein, CDR3 DNA. The D gene is left open where the match is weak. Clone size is not always given. Where it is, it says once, few, many or a class for expanded clones.

V gene: TRBV5-4; J gene: TRBJ2-2; D gene: TRBD1; clone size: NA; CDR3 protein: CASSLEIRRDRGSGELFF; CDR3 DNA: TGTGCCAGCAGCTTGGAAATTCGACGGGACAGGGGATCCGGGGAGCTGTTTTTT
V gene: TRBV11-2; J gene: TRBJ2-7; D gene: TRBD2; clone size: NA; CDR3 protein: CASSRSGSSYEQYF; CDR3 DNA: TGTGCCAGCAGCCGTAGCGGGAGCTCCTACGAGCAGTACTTC
V gene: TRBV4-3; J gene: TRBJ1-1; D gene: TRBD1; clone size: NA; CDR3 protein: CASSQGDRKGEAFF; CDR3 DNA: TGCGCCAGCAGCCAAGGGGACAGGAAGGGTGAAGCTTTCTTT
V gene: TRBV19; J gene: TRBJ1-2; D gene: TRBD1; clone size: few; CDR3 protein: CASSPRDRGAYGYTF; CDR3 DNA: TGTGCCAGTAGTCCCCGGGACAGGGGGGCTTATGGCTACACCTTC
V gene: TRBV18; J gene: TRBJ1-2; D gene: NA; clone size: few; CDR3 protein: CASSPPDNSGCRYTF; CDR3 DNA: TGTGCCAGCTCACCCCCCGATAACTCGGGATGTCGCTACACCTTC
V gene: TRBV7-3; J gene: TRBJ2-1; D gene: NA; clone size: NA; CDR3 protein: CASSFLDSPTGEQFF; CDR3 DNA: TGTGCCAGCAGCTTTTTGGACTCACCCACGGGAGAGCAGTTCTTC
V gene: TRBV6-5; J gene: TRBJ2-3; D gene: NA; clone size: few; CDR3 protein: CASSQTGRRTDTQYF; CDR3 DNA: TGTGCCAGCAGTCAGACAGGGAGGCGCACAGATACGCAGTATTTT
V gene: TRBV27; J gene: TRBJ2-7; D gene: NA; clone size: NA; CDR3 protein: CASSSFRDEQYF; CDR3 DNA: TGTGCCAGCAGTTCATTCCGGGACGAGCAGTACTTC
V gene: TRBV6-5; J gene: TRBJ1-4; D gene: NA; clone size: NA; CDR3 protein: CASSYSRGATNEKLFF; CDR3 DNA: TGTGCCAGCAGTTACTCACGCGGAGCAACTAATGAAAAACTGTTTTTT
V gene: TRBV6-5; J gene: TRBJ2-2; D gene: NA; clone size: few; CDR3 protein: CASTLGQIPGELFF; CDR3 DNA: TGTGCCAGCACCCTCGGACAGATTCCCGGGGAGCTGTTTTTT
V gene: TRBV11-2; J gene: TRBJ2-2; D gene: TRBD2; clone size: NA; CDR3 protein: CASKGPGTSGRTNTGELFF; CDR3 DNA: TGTGCCAGCAAGGGACCCGGGACTAGCGGGAGGACGAACACCGGGGAGCTGTTTTTT
V gene: TRBV4-2; J gene: TRBJ2-3; D gene: TRBD2; clone size: NA; CDR3 protein: CASSQDGRRAPGHTQYF; CDR3 DNA: TGTGCCAGCAGCCAAGACGGGAGGCGGGCGCCGGGGCATACGCAGTATTTT
V gene: TRBV9; J gene: TRBJ1-3; D gene: NA; clone size: NA; CDR3 protein: CASSVGGGDGNTIYF; CDR3 DNA: TGTGCCAGCAGCGTCGGAGGGGGGGACGGAAACACCATATATTTT
V gene: TRBV12-2; J gene: TRBJ2-3; D gene: NA; clone size: NA; CDR3 protein: CASRVADTDTQYF; CDR3 DNA: TGTGCAAGTCGGGTGGCCGACACAGATACGCAGTATTTT
V gene: TRBV4-1; J gene: TRBJ2-3; D gene: TRBD2; clone size: NA; CDR3 protein: CASSQGWTSGRFKDTQYF; CDR3 DNA: TGCGCCAGCAGCCAAGGGTGGACTAGCGGGAGATTCAAAGATACGCAGTATTTT
V gene: TRBV25-1; J gene: TRBJ2-1; D gene: NA; clone size: few; CDR3 protein: CASSPDIRQFF; CDR3 DNA: TGTGCCAGCAGCCCTGACATTAGGCAGTTCTTC
V gene: TRBV5-1; J gene: TRBJ1-1; D gene: NA; clone size: NA; CDR3 protein: CASSLAGRGSTEAFF; CDR3 DNA: TGCGCCAGCAGCTTGGCAGGCAGGGGTAGCACTGAAGCTTTCTTT